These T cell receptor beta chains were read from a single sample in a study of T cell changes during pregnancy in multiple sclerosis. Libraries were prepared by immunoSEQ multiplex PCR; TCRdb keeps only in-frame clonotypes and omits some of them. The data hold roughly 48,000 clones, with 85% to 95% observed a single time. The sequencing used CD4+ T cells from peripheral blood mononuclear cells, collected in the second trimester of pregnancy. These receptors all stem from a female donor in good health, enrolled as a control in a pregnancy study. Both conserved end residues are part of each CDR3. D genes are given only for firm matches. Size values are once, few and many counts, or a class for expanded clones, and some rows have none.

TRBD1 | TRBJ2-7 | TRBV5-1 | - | CASRRTGGSSYEQYF | TGCGCCAGCCGGCGGACAGGGGGCTCCTCCTACGAGCAGTACTTC
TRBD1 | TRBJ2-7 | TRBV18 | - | CASSPPGTGALYEQYF | TGTGCCAGCTCACCTCCCGGGACAGGAGCTTTATACGAGCAGTACTTC
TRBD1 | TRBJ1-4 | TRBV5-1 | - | CASSSGTGDEKLFF | TGCGCCAGCAGTTCCGGGACAGGGGACGAAAAACTGTTTTTT
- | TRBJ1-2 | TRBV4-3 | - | CASSQGKGFPNYGYTF | TGCGCCAGCAGCCAAGGGAAGGGGTTCCCCAACTATGGCTACACCTTC
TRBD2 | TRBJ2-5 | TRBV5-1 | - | CASSLGASGVETQYF | TGCGCCAGCAGCTTGGGGGCTAGCGGGGTGGAGACCCAGTACTTC
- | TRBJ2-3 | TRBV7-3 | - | CASSFSSSSTDTQYF | TGTGCCAGCAGCTTCTCATCCAGTAGCACAGATACGCAGTATTTT
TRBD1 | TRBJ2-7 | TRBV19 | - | CASSKGQDLYEQYF | TGTGCCAGTAGTAAGGGACAGGACCTCTACGAGCAGTACTTC
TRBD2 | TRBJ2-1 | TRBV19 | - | CASSGRTYNEQFF | TGTGCCAGTAGCGGGAGGACCTACAATGAGCAGTTCTTC
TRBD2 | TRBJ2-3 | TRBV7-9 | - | CASSFGGAADTQYF | TGTGCCAGCAGCTTCGGGGGGGCAGCAGATACGCAGTATTTT
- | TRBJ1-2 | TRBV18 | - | CASSRGQGDWGYTF | TGTGCCAGCTCACGGGGACAAGGTGATTGGGGCTACACCTTC
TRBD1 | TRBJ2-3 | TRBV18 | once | CASSPGTGISTDTQYF | TGTGCCAGCTCTCCCGGGACAGGGATTAGTACAGATACGCAGTATTTT
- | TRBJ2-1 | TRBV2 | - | CASIIPGNEQFF | TGTGCCAGCATCATACCGGGGAATGAGCAGTTCTTC
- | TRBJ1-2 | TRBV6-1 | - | CASSDRNYGYTF | TGTGCCAGCAGTGACAGAAACTATGGCTACACCTTC
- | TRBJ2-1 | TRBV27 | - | CASSFLQGVTFF | TGTGCCAGCAGTTTCCTACAGGGTGTTACGTTCTTC
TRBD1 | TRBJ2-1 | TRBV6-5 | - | CASTDRGNEQFF | TGTGCCAGCACCGACAGGGGCAATGAGCAGTTCTTC
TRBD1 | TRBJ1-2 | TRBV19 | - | CASRIRRTGASTDYYGYTF | TGTGCCAGTAGGATTCGAAGGACAGGGGCATCGACTGACTACTATGGCTACACCTTC
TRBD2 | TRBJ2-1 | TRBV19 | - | CASTALAAGSYNEQFF | TGTGCCAGTACCGCCCTAGCGGCCGGCTCCTACAATGAGCAGTTCTTC
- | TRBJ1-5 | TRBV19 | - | CASSLSDRLGNQPQHF | TGTGCCAGTAGTCTCAGCGATCGCCTGGGCAATCAGCCCCAGCATTTT
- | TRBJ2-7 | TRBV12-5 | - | CASGLVLGQDLVKQYF | TGTGCTAGTGGTTTGGTATTGGGGCAGGATCTTGTAAAGCAGTACTTC
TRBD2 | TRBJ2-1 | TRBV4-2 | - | CASSHLGLAGDYEQFF | TGTGCCAGCAGCCATTTGGGGCTAGCGGGAGACTATGAGCAGTTCTTC
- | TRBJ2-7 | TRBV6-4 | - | CASSDSPEAGDYEQYF | TGTGCCAGCAGTGACTCTCCCGAGGCAGGGGACTACGAGCAGTACTTC
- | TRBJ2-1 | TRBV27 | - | CASSRGTTFSYNEQFF | TGTGCCAGCAGTAGGGGGACCACCTTCTCCTACAATGAGCAGTTCTTC
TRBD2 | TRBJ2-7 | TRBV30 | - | CAWSVLAGVEQYF | TGTGCCTGGAGTGTACTAGCGGGAGTCGAGCAGTACTTC
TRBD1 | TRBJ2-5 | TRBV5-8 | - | CASSTGTGYF | TGTGCCAGCAGCACGGGGACAGGGTACTTC
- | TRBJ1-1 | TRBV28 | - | CASSFSPGRRAEAFF | TGTGCCAGCAGTTTTTCTCCGGGCAGGAGGGCTGAAGCTTTCTTT
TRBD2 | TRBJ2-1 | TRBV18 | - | CASSPGTSGRNEQFF | TGTGCCAGCTCACCGGGGACTAGCGGGAGGAATGAGCAGTTCTTC
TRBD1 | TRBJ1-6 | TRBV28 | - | CATRTGSSYNSPLHF | TGTGCCACCAGGACAGGGAGCTCCTATAATTCACCCCTCCACTTT
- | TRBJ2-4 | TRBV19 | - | CASSRPGDFKNIQYF | TGTGCCAGTAGCAGACCCGGGGACTTTAAAAACATTCAGTACTTC
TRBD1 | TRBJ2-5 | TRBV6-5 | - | CASSNQWGQQETQYF | TGTGCCAGCAGCAACCAATGGGGACAGCAAGAGACCCAGTACTTC
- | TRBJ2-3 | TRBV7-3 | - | CASSRDTPDTQYF | TGTGCCAGCAGCAGGGACACCCCAGATACGCAGTATTTT
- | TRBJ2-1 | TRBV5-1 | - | CASSFGGDNEQFF | TGCGCCAGCAGCTTCGGCGGGGATAATGAGCAGTTCTTC
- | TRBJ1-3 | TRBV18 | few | CASSPKQGRNTIYF | TGTGCCAGCTCACCAAAACAGGGCCGAAACACCATATATTTT
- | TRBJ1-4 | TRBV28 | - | CASREANEKLFF | TGTGCCAGCAGGGAGGCCAATGAAAAACTGTTTTTT